This T cell receptor beta chain came from a study of shared clonotypes between healthy human individuals. Turning to this clone: Its cognate antigen is unknown. This may arise from a read error, as a much more abundant clone is one base away.

Overall study results and limits: Exclusively blood specimens were collected; tissue repertoires likely differ. Sorted-subset sequencing was shown by rarefaction to be incomplete despite large depth.

Several immunoSEQ plates held equal portions of the genomic DNA taken from each subset. The method was immunoSEQ multiplex PCR; TCRdb's version includes in-frame clones alone and lacks a portion of them. Altogether over 950,000 clones are present, roughly 77% being singletons, with the ten largest covering 0.89%. The clonotype comes from a man aged 18 to 29 in good health. Some clones in this sample may be carry-over from other donors' samples. Sequencing used memory CD4+ T cells from PBMCs. The subset: CD45RA-negative fraction.

The chain's CDR3 is CASSWTSGTDTQYF. The CDR3 region has the DNA TGTGCCAGCAGCTGGACTAGCGGCACAGATACGCAGTATTTT. The rearrangement joins TRBV7-2 to TRBJ2-3, with 9 bases identical to TRBD2. The CDR3 contains 14 residues. CDR1 is SGHTA, CDR2 FQGNSA, per germline. Trimming removed 4 bases from V and 1 base from J; junction bases left unmatched: 0.